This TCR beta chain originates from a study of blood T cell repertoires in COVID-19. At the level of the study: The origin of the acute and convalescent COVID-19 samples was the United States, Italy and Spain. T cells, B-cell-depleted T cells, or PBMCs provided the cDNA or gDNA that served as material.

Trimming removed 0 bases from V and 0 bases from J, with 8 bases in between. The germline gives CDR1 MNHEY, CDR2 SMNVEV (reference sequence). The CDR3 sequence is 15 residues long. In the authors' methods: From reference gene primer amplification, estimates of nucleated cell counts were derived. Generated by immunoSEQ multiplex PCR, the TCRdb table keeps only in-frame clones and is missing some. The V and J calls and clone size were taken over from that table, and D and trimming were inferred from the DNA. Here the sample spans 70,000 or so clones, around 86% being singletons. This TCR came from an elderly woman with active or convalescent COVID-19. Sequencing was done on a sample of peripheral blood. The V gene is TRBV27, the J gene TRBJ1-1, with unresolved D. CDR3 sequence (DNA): TGTGCCAGCAGTTTATCCGGGGTCGTGAACACTGAAGCTTTCTTT. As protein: CASSLSGVVNTEAFF.